This TCR beta chain was sequenced for a study of cytomegalovirus exposure and HLA in healthy donors. A remark on this clone: Its matching antigen is unknown.

PCR employed 60 Vbeta and 13 Jbeta primers. Produced via immunoSEQ multiplex PCR; TCRdb's table is partial and in-frame only. The profile shows around 120,000 clones, over 60% of them singletons. Study-wide results and caveats: Specific recognition of CMV antigens was confirmed in vitro for a few chains (all CMV-associated).

CDR1 and CDR2 from the germline V gene are MDHEN and SYDVKM. With 5 bases removed from V and 0 bases from J, the gap between germline ends came to 10 bases. The CDR3 is made up of 15 amino acids. Source material: PBMCs. The rearrangement links TRBV28 to TRBJ1-4, with TRBD1 as a possible D gene (5 bases). The TCR was taken from a human donor in good health. The CDR3: CASSPPTATNEKLFF. The DNA for the CDR3 is TGTGCCAGCAGTCCCCCGACAGCAACTAATGAAAAACTGTTTTTT.